Below, one T cell receptor beta chain is given with its context. The data derive from a study of cytomegalovirus exposure and HLA in healthy donors. Looking at the study overall: According to later analysis, the same platform produced the approximately 120 validation and 600 to 800 first-cohort repertoires.

The CDR3 has 16 amino acids. The germline V gene has CDR1 GTSNPN and CDR2 SVGIG (reference sequence). V was pared by 1 base and J by 3 bases, with 3 bases of the junction left unmatched. TCRdb keeps only in-frame clones here, not all; method: immunoSEQ multiplex PCR. The repertoire holds approximately 120,000 clones, with roughly nine tenths as singletons. This receptor was obtained from a woman aged 18-30 years in good health and CMV-seronegative. Specimen: PBMCs. This sequence joins TRBV30 and TRBJ2-3; 14 nucleotides line up with TRBD2. The CDR3 sequence: CAWSGGTSGSTDTQYF. The CDR3 nucleotides read TGTGCCTGGAGTGGCGGGACTAGCGGGAGTACAGATACGCAGTATTTT.